These 13 T cell receptor beta chains were all obtained from the same sample, sequenced in a study of blood T cell repertoires in COVID-19. Sequencing used immunoSEQ multiplex PCR; TCRdb keeps in-frame clones, though not all of them. The data hold almost 400,000 clones, with around 89% observed a single time. The sample taken for sequencing was PBMCs or T cells enriched from blood (not recorded which). The receptors derive from a woman in her 30s with acute COVID-19.

The V gene is TRBV5-4, the J gene TRBJ2-1; D ambiguous. V dropped 1 base and J dropped 10 bases, with 9 bases sitting between them. The CDR3 is 12 amino acids. The germline gives CDR1 SGHNT, CDR2 YYREEE (reference sequence). The CDR3 sequence is CASSLRASEQFF. CDR3 sequence (DNA): TGTGCCAGCAGCTTGCGAGCGAGCGAGCAGTTCTTC.

A single count supports this clone. The chain is built from TRBV27 and TRBJ1-1; TRBD1 agrees at 8 bases. CDR3 length equals 13 residues. Germline CDR1 is MNHEY and CDR2 is SMNVEV (reference sequence). The junction had 2 bases not matched to a gene; V was cut back by 5 bases and J by 3 bases. CDR3 DNA: TGTGCCAGCAGTGAGACAGGGGACACTGAAGCTTTCTTT. Translation: CASSETGDTEAFF.

The CDR3: CASNLQQAGNSPLHF. For the CDR3, the DNA is TGTGCCAGCAACCTTCAACAGGCAGGAAATTCACCCCTCCACTTT. The genes are TRBV7-2 and TRBJ1-6; TRBD1 is a possible D gene (5 bases). Germline V gives CDR1 SGHTA, CDR2 FQGNSA. This CDR3 spans 15 amino acids. Trimming pared 7 bases from V and 7 bases from J, leaving 17 bases between.

V usage is TRBV10-2 and J usage is TRBJ1-1; 11 nucleotides match TRBD1. Per the germline V gene, CDR1 is WSHSY and CDR2 is SAAADI. V was pared by 6 bases and J by 5 bases, with 2 bases of the junction left unmatched. The CDR3 runs to 13 residues. The CDR3 DNA sequence: TGCGCCAGCAGGGACAGGGGGCCTACTGAAGCTTTCTTT. As protein: CASRDRGPTEAFF.

CDR3 nucleotides: TGTGCCAGCAGCCAACAGGGGGCTAACTATGGCTACACCTTC. Protein sequence: CASSQQGANYGYTF. This chain links TRBV3-1 (or the pseudogene TRBV3-2) with TRBJ1-2, with 7 bases fitting TRBD1. The CDR3 consists of 14 residues. Per germline, CDR1 LGHDT and CDR2 YNNKEL (reference sequence). V lost 2 bases to trimming and J lost 0 bases; unmatched junction nucleotides: 0.

The rearrangement uses TRBV13 and TRBJ1-1; a weak D match, TRBD1 (6 bases). CDR1 and CDR2 (germline): PRHDT, FYEKMQ (reference sequence). The CDR3 consists of 16 residues. V was pared by 4 bases and J by 5 bases, with 20 bases between. CDR3 DNA sequence: TGTGCCAGCAGCTCTTATGCAACAGGGATATCGACTGAAGCTTTCTTT. It is translated as CASSSYATGISTEAFF.

The gene calls are TRBV21-1 and TRBJ1-3; the table's D call, TRBD1, was not checked against the DNA. TRBV21-1 is reported as a pseudogene. The CDR3 spans 16 residues. The CDR3 DNA sequence: TGTGCCAGCAGCATTCCCCGGACAGGGTACGGAAACACCATATATTTT. Its translation is CASSIPRTGYGNTIYF.

V and J are TRBV5-1 and TRBJ1-1; TRBD1 matches 9 bases. V lost 4 bases and J lost 5; bases outside the gene matches: 12. Germline loops: CDR1 SGHRS, CDR2 YFSETQ. This CDR3 region has 16 residues. The CDR3 protein is CASSPKQGALVTEAFF. In DNA, the CDR3 is TGCGCCAGCAGCCCTAAACAGGGGGCTTTGGTTACTGAAGCTTTCTTT.

The J gene is TRBJ1-2, the V gene TRBV30, with D perhaps TRBD1 (6 bases). CDR1 GTSNPN and CDR2 SVGIG come from the germline V gene (reference sequence). The V end lost 6 bases, the J end lost 10 bases, and 24 bases lay between the germline ends. This CDR3 has 14 amino acids. The CDR3 DNA sequence: TGTGCCTGCTTGGTGGGCAGGGGAACGGGATCCTACACCTTC. Its translation is CACLVGRGTGSYTF. Using reference TRBV30 and TRBJ1-2 for the parts outside the CDR3, the full variable domain is SQTIHQWPATLVQPVGSPLSLECTVEGTSNPNLYWYRQAAGRGLQLLFYSVGIGQISSEVPQNLSASRPQDRQFILSSKKLLLSDSGFYLCACLVGRGTGSYTFGSGTRLTVV.

CDR3 in amino acids: CASSITRGYEQYF. The CDR3 coding sequence is TGTGCCAGTAGTATAACGCGGGGTTACGAGCAGTACTTC. This sequence joins TRBV19 and TRBJ2-7, with D possibly matching TRBD2 (6 bases). The V gene lost 2 bases and the J gene lost 4 bases, with 9 bases spanning the gap. The CDR3 loop spans 13 amino acids. The V gene's germline CDR1 is LNHDA and CDR2 SQIVND (reference sequence).

The chain joins TRBV5-6 to TRBJ2-7; no firm D call. CDR3 length: 15 residues. With 2 bases removed from V and 0 bases from J, the gap between germline ends came to 12 bases. Germline CDR1 is SGHDT and CDR2 is YYEEEE. CDR3: CASSFKTVDSYEQYF. The DNA of the CDR3 is TGTGCCAGCAGCTTTAAAACGGTCGACTCCTACGAGCAGTACTTC. Looking up the rest from reference TRBV5-6 and TRBJ2-7 gives the full variable domain: DAGVTQSPTHLIKTRGQQVTLRCSPKSGHDTVSWYQQALGQGPQFIFQYYEEEERQRGNFPDRFSGHQFPNYSSELNVNALLLGDSALYLCASSFKTVDSYEQYFGPGTRLTVT.

The V gene is TRBV7-9, the J gene TRBJ1-2; the D gene is possibly TRBD1 (5 bases). Trimming shortened V by 5 bases and J by 4 bases, and 17 bases separated the two germline ends. The length of the CDR3 is 15 residues. In germline, CDR1 is SEHNR, CDR2 FQNEAQ (reference sequence). This CDR3 reads CASSQTSAGPYGYTF. The DNA of the CDR3 is TGTGCCAGCAGCCAAACCTCCGCGGGGCCCTATGGCTACACCTTC.

The chain links TRBV5-1 to TRBJ2-7, with 8 nucleotides matching TRBD1. The CDR3 consists of 15 residues. Losses at the gene ends were 4 bases for V and 3 bases for J; bases not matched to a gene: 9. Germline assignment: CDR1 SGHRS and CDR2 YFSETQ. CDR3 in DNA: TGCGCCAGCAGCAGAGGGACAGGTCCGTACTACGAGCAGTACTTC. Translation gives CASSRGTGPYYEQYF. Supplemented by reference TRBV5-1 and TRBJ2-7, the full variable domain reads KAGVTQTPRYLIKTRGQQVTLSCSPISGHRSVSWYQQTPGQGLQFLFEYFSETQRNKGNFPGRFSGRQFSNSRSEMNVSTLELGDSALYLCASSRGTGPYYEQYFGPGTRLTVT.